What follows are 2 T cell receptor beta chains derived from one specimen sequenced in a study of cytomegalovirus exposure and HLA in healthy donors. It was with 60 Vbeta and 13 Jbeta primers that the PCR ran. Clones were read by immunoSEQ multiplex PCR, and TCRdb kept only the in-frame ones, dropping some. This repertoire shows roughly 180,000 clones, around 74% found once; its top ten account for around 2.4%. Sample: PBMCs. These receptors all come from a female donor in good health and CMV-seronegative.

This clone was counted once. The chain combines TRBV7-6 with TRBJ2-1; 7 bases are a match to TRBD2. CDR1 is SGHVS, CDR2 FNYEAQ, per germline. CDR3 length equals 17 residues. Trimming took 1 base from V and 1 from J; bases not matched to a gene: 7. CDR3 protein: CASSLVLAGESYNEQFF. DNA for the CDR3: TGTGCCAGCAGCTTAGTTTTGGCGGGGGAGTCCTACAATGAGCAGTTCTTC.

The genes are TRBV2 and TRBJ1-1, with D possibly being TRBD1 (5 bases). From germline, CDR1 is SNHLY and CDR2 FYNNEI. This CDR3 comprises 13 residues. V gave up 7 bases and J gave up 6 bases, with 15 bases separating them. The chain's CDR3 is CASTLTVNAEAFF. CDR3 DNA: TGTGCCAGCACCCTGACAGTCAATGCTGAAGCTTTCTTT.